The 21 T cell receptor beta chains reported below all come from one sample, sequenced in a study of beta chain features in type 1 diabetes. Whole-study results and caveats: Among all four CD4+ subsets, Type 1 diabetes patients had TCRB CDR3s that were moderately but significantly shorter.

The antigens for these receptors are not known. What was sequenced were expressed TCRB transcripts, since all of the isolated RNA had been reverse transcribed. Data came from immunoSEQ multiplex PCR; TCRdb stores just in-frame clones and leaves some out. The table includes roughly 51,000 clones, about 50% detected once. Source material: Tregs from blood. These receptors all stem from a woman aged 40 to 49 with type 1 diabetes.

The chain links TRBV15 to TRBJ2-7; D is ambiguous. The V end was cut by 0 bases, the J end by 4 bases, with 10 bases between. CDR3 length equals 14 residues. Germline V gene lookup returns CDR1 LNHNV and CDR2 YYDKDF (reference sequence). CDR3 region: CATSRDPRGYEQYF. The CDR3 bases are TGTGCCACCAGCAGAGACCCAAGAGGATACGAGCAGTACTTC.

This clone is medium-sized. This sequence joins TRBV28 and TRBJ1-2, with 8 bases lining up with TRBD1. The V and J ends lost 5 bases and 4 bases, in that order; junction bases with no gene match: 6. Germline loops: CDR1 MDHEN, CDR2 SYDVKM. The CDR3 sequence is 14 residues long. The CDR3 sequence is CASSETTGAYGYTF. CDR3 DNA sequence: TGTGCCAGCAGTGAAACGACAGGGGCCTATGGCTACACCTTC.

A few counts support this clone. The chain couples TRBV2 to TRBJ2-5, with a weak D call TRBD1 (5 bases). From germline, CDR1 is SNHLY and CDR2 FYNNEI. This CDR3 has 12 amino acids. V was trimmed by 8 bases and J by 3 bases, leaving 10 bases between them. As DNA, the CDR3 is TGTGCCAGCCTGGGGCCCGAAGAGACCCAGTACTTC. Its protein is CASLGPEETQYF.

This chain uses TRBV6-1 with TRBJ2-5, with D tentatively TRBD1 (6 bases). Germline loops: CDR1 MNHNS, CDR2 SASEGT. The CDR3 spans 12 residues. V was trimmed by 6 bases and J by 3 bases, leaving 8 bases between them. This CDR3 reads CASSRDKETQYF. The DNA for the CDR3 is TGTGCCAGCAGCCGGGACAAAGAGACCCAGTACTTC.

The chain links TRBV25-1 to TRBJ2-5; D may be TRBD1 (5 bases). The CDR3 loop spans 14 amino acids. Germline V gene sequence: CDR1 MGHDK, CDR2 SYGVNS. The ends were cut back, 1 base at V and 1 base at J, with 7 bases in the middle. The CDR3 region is CASSEWQGQETQYF. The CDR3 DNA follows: TGTGCCAGCAGTGAATGGCAGGGCCAAGAGACCCAGTACTTC. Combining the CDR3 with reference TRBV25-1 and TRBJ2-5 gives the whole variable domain EADIYQTPRYLVIGTGKKITLECSQTMGHDKMYWYQQDPGMELHLIHYSYGVNSTEKGDLSSESTVSRIRTEHFPLTLESARPSHTSQYLCASSEWQGQETQYFGPGTRLLVL.

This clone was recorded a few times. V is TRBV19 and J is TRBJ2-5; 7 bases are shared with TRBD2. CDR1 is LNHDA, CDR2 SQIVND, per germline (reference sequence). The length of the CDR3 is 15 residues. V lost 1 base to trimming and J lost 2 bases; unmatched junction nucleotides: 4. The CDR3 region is CASSIARGGQETQYF. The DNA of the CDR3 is TGTGCCAGTAGTATAGCCCGCGGGGGTCAAGAGACCCAGTACTTC.

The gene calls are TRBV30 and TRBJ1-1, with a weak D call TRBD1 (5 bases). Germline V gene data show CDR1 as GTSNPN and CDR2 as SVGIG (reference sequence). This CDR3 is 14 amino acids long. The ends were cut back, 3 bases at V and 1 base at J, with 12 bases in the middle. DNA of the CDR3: TGTGCCTGGAGGACAGAGTACCCGAACACTGAAGCTTTCTTT. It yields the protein CAWRTEYPNTEAFF.

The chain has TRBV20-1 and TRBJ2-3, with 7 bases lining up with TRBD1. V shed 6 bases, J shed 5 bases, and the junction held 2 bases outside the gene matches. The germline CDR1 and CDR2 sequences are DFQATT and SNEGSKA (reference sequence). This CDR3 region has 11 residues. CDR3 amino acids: CSANRGDTQYF. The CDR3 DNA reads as TGCAGTGCCAACAGGGGAGATACGCAGTATTTT.

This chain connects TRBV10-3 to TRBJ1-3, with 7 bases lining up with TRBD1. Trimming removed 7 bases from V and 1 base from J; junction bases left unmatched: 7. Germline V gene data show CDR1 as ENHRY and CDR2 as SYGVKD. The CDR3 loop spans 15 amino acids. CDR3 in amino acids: CAINPGQSSGNTIYF. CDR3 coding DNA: TGTGCCATCAACCCGGGACAGAGTTCTGGAAACACCATATATTTT.

CDR3 region: CASSGRTVSNYGYTF. DNA for the CDR3: TGTGCCAGCAGTGGGAGGACAGTATCTAACTATGGCTACACCTTC. The rearrangement uses TRBV6-1 and TRBJ1-2; weak D call: TRBD1 (6 bases). Germline V lookup: CDR1 MNHNS, CDR2 SASEGT. Trimming pared 4 bases from V and 0 bases from J, leaving 12 bases between. The CDR3 consists of 15 residues.

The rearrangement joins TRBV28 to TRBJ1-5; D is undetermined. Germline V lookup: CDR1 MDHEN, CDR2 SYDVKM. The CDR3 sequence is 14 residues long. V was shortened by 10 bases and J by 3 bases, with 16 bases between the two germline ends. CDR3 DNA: TGTGCCACCACAGTTTATGGGTTCAATCAGCCCCAGCATTTT. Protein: CATTVYGFNQPQHF.

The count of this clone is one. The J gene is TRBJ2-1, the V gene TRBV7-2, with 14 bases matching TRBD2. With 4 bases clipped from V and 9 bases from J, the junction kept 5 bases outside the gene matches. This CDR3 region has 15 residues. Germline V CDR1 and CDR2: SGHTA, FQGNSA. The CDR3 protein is CASSYGTSGRGEQFF. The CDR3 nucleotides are TGTGCCAGCAGCTACGGGACTAGCGGGAGAGGTGAGCAGTTCTTC.

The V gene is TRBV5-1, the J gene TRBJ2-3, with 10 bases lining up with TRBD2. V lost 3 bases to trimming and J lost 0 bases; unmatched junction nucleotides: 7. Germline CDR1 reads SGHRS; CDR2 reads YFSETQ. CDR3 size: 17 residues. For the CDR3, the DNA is TGCGCCAGCAGCTCGACTAGCGGGTTGCCTAGCACAGATACGCAGTATTTT. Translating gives CASSSTSGLPSTDTQYF. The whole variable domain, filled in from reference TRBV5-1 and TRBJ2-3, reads KAGVTQTPRYLIKTRGQQVTLSCSPISGHRSVSWYQQTPGQGLQFLFEYFSETQRNKGNFPGRFSGRQFSNSRSEMNVSTLELGDSALYLCASSSTSGLPSTDTQYFGPGTRLTVL.

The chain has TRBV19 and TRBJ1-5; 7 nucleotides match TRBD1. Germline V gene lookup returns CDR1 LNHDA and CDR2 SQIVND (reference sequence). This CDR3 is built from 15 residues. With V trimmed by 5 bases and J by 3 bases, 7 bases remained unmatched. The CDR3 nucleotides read TGTGCCAGTAGTGGTTGGACAGGCGACAATCAGCCCCAGCATTTT. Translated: CASSGWTGDNQPQHF.

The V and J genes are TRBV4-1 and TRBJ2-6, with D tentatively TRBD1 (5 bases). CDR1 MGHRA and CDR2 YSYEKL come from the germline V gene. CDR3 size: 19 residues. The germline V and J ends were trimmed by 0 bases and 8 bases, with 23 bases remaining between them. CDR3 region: CASSQDLVQSLGPPNVLTF. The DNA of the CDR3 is TGCGCCAGCAGCCAAGATCTAGTTCAGAGTCTGGGGCCACCCAACGTCCTGACTTTC.

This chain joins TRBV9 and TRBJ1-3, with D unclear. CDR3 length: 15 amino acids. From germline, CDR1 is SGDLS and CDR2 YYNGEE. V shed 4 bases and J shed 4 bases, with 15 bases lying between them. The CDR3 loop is CASSWDRAGGNTIYF. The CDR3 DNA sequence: TGTGCCAGCAGCTGGGATCGGGCGGGAGGAAACACCATATATTTT.

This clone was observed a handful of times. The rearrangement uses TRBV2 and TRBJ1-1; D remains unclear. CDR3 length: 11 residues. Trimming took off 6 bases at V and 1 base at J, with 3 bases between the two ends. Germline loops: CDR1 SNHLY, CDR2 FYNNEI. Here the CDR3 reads CASSRNTEAFF. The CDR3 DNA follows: TGTGCCAGCAGCCGGAACACTGAAGCTTTCTTT.

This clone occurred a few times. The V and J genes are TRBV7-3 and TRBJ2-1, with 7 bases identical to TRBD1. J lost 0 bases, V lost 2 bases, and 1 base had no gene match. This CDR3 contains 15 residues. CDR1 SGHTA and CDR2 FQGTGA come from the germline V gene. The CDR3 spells CASSLRTGSYNEQFF. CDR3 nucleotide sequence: TGTGCCAGCAGCTTACGGACAGGCTCCTACAATGAGCAGTTCTTC.

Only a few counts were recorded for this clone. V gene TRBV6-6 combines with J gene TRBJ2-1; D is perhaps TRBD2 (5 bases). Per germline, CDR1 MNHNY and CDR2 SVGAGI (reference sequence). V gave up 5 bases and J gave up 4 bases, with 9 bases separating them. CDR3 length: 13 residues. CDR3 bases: TGTGCCAGCAGTACCGGGATATACAATGAGCAGTTCTTC. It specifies CASSTGIYNEQFF.

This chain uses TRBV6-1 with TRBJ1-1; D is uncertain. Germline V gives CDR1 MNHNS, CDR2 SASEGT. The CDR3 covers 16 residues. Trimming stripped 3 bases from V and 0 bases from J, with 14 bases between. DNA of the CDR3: TGTGCCAGCAGTGAGGTTTATTGGGAGATGAACACTGAAGCTTTCTTT. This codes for CASSEVYWEMNTEAFF.

CDR3 DNA sequence: TGTGCCAGCAGTGGGGTCGACAGGGGAGGGCAGCCCCAGCATTTT. Its translation is CASSGVDRGGQPQHF. The chain combines TRBV6-5 with TRBJ1-5; 8 bases are shared with TRBD1. V lost 5 bases to trimming and J lost 7 bases; unmatched junction nucleotides: 10. Germline values: CDR1 MNHEY, CDR2 SVGAGI. This CDR3 region has 15 residues.